This T cell receptor beta chain was sequenced for a study of CD8+ T cells in alopecia areata. V trimming: 6 bases; J trimming: 4 bases; junction bases outside the gene matches: 3. The CDR3 sequence is 13 residues long. CDR1 and CDR2 (germline): KGHSH, LQKENI. RNA extraction was followed by reverse transcription into cDNA, which acted as the sequencing template. Assay: immunoSEQ multiplex PCR; the TCRdb copy retains only in-frame clones and omits some. Counted here are 200,000 to 250,000 clones, under 80% occurring once; the ten biggest clones make up around 1.2%. The sample was CD4+ T cells sorted from blood, taken at week 0. The TCR was taken from a human donor with alopecia areata. The V and J genes are TRBV18 and TRBJ2-1, with 7 bases lining up with TRBD1. The DNA of the CDR3 is TGTGCCAGCTCCGTGACAGGGTACAATGAGCAGTTCTTC. Translation gives CASSVTGYNEQFF.